Below, 7 T cell receptor beta chains from the same sample are listed, as sequenced in a study of OX40 agonist ivuxolimab in advanced cancers. Assay: immunoSEQ multiplex PCR; the TCRdb copy retains only in-frame clones and omits some. The table lists over 70,000 clones, more than 75% of them singletons. The input for sequencing was CD4+ or CD8+ T cells sorted from blood, taken in a trial of the OX40 agonist ivuxolimab. These receptors were collected from an adult with an advanced solid tumor such as melanoma, head and neck, liver or kidney cancer.

The chain carries TRBV4-2 and TRBJ2-5; possible D gene TRBD1, 6 bases. This CDR3 has 15 amino acids. Germline assignment: CDR1 LGHNA and CDR2 YNFKEQ. V lost 5 bases and J lost 5, with 18 bases in between. The CDR3 coding sequence is TGTGCCAGCAGCACCCAGACAGGAGGCGGGGAGACCCAGTACTTC. Encoded protein: CASSTQTGGGETQYF.

The chain uses TRBV7-9 and TRBJ2-5, with D possibly being TRBD1 (7 bases). The CDR3 totals 14 residues. Germline-derived CDR1 and CDR2 are SEHNR and FQNEAQ (reference sequence). V gave up 0 bases and J gave up 4 bases, with 9 bases separating them. The CDR3 reads CASSLAQGGETQYF. CDR3 sequence (DNA): TGTGCCAGCAGCTTAGCGCAGGGGGGAGAGACCCAGTACTTC. Full variable domain (remainder filled in from reference TRBV7-9 and TRBJ2-5): DTGVSQNPRHKITKRGQNVTFRCDPISEHNRLYWYRQTLGQGPEFLTYFQNEAQLEKSRLLSDRFSAERPKGSFSTLEIQRTEQGDSAMYLCASSLAQGGETQYFGPGTRLLVL.

The chain joins TRBV2 to TRBJ2-5; D not resolved. V lost 5 bases and J 5 bases, leaving 9 bases between the germline ends. Germline V gene sequence: CDR1 SNHLY, CDR2 FYNNEI. The CDR3 covers 12 residues. CDR3 in DNA: TGTGCCAGCAGTACCCTAGTGGAGACCCAGTACTTC. Translated: CASSTLVETQYF.

The V call is TRBV11-2, the J call TRBJ2-7; D unresolved. V lost 1 base, J lost 9 bases, and 13 bases lay in between. The CDR3 has 13 amino acids. In germline, CDR1 is SGHAT, CDR2 FQNNGV. The CDR3 region has the DNA TGTGCCAGCAGCTTAGCGGTCCGTGTGGGGCAGTACTTC. Translating gives CASSLAVRVGQYF.

The chain joins TRBV7-8 to TRBJ1-3, with D possibly TRBD1 on 5 matching bases. The CDR3 has 17 amino acids. V was clipped by 4 bases and J by 1 base, with 17 bases between them. Germline V gene lookup returns CDR1 SGHVS and CDR2 FQNEAQ. In DNA, the CDR3 is TGTGCCAGCAGCTCGACAGCGACAGCAGCATCTGGAAACACCATATATTTT. It encodes CASSSTATAASGNTIYF.

The chain carries TRBV6-5 and TRBJ2-7, with 11 bases that match TRBD2. J lost 2 bases, V lost 5 bases, and 5 bases had no gene match. The CDR3 length is 15 residues. Germline V gene lookup returns CDR1 MNHEY and CDR2 SVGAGI. This CDR3 reads CASSRTSGPTYEQYF. CDR3 DNA: TGTGCCAGCAGTAGGACTAGCGGGCCGACCTACGAGCAGTACTTC.

The chain combines TRBV29-1 with TRBJ1-2; a possible D gene is TRBD1 (6 bases). The CDR3 loop spans 14 amino acids. The V gene's germline CDR1 is SQVTM and CDR2 ANQGSEA. V lost 5 bases to trimming and J lost 8 bases, with 21 bases between them. The chain's CDR3 is CSVTYRVSGGGYTF. The CDR3 DNA reads TGCAGCGTTACCTACAGGGTCTCGGGAGGAGGCTACACCTTC.